This T cell receptor (beta chain) derives from a study of cytotoxic CD8 clonotypes in ibrutinib-treated CLL. Study overall: The authors obtained response samples at a median of around eleven months of treatment, range 6 to 36.

Study-level results: There were few public clonotypes, and on treatment they contracted or stayed stable. Increased clonality at ibrutinib response gave way to a return toward baseline at progression. At baseline, clonality was higher than in age-matched healthy donors and correlated with CD8+ counts.

The CDR3 covers 17 residues. Trimming cost V 0 bases and J 5 bases; bases outside gene matches: 6. Germline V gives CDR1 SGHRS, CDR2 YFSETQ. With respect to this clone: Its antigen is undetermined.

TCRdb's copy holds only in-frame clones and misses some; the assay was immunoSEQ multiplex PCR. The repertoire holds about 310,000 clones, with roughly 85% as singletons. The chain is built from TRBV5-1 and TRBJ2-2, with 11 nucleotides matching TRBD2. The sequence derives from a human donor with chronic lymphocytic leukemia. This sample comprised PBMCs, obtained before ibrutinib treatment. This chain's CDR3 is CASSLAVAGGRTGELFF. Written as DNA, the CDR3 is TGCGCCAGCAGCTTGGCGGTAGCGGGAGGGCGAACCGGGGAGCTGTTTTTT.